The 11 T cell receptor beta chains below all came from one sample that was sequenced in a study of cytomegalovirus exposure and HLA in healthy donors. The study ran its PCR with 60 Vbeta and 13 Jbeta primers. Libraries were prepared by immunoSEQ multiplex PCR; TCRdb keeps only in-frame clonotypes and omits some of them. The table shows 150,000 to 200,000 clones, with 70% to 85% occurring only once. Sample: PBMCs. These TCRs come from a man younger than 35 in good health and CMV-seronegative.

The chain recombines TRBV9 with TRBJ2-1, with TRBD2 identical over 7 bases. Per germline, CDR1 SGDLS and CDR2 YYNGEE. V was clipped by 1 base and J by 2 bases; unmatched bases: 3. This CDR3 contains 15 residues. The CDR3 sequence: CASSVRGSPYNEQFF. The CDR3 DNA is TGTGCCAGCAGCGTACGCGGGAGCCCCTACAATGAGCAGTTCTTC.

The chain carries TRBV4-1 and TRBJ1-4, with D maybe TRBD1 (5 bases). Trimming took 4 bases from V and 7 from J, leaving 19 bases between them. Per germline, CDR1 MGHRA and CDR2 YSYEKL. The CDR3 has 16 amino acids. CDR3 in DNA: TGCGCCAGCAGCCCTCGGGAGGGGCTTTTGGGTGAAAAACTGTTTTTT. It specifies CASSPREGLLGEKLFF.

The rearrangement uses TRBV6-5 and TRBJ2-2; 7 bases line up with TRBD2. This CDR3 spans 14 amino acids. The germline CDR1 and CDR2 sequences are MNHEY and SVGAGI. The V segment lost 3 bases and the J segment 8 bases; nucleotides outside the gene matches: 6. The CDR3: CASSYGGGTGELFF. DNA of the CDR3: TGTGCCAGCAGTTATGGCGGGGGTACGGGGGAGCTGTTTTTT.

The chain combines TRBV11-3 with TRBJ2-7; TRBD2 matches 10 bases. With V trimmed by 4 bases and J by 4 bases, 7 bases remained unmatched. Germline loops: CDR1 SGHNT, CDR2 YENEEA. This CDR3 contains 15 residues. The CDR3 DNA reads TGTGCCAGCAGCTCCAGCGGGAGGGCCGTTTACGAGCAGTACTTC. Encoded protein: CASSSSGRAVYEQYF. Combining the CDR3 with reference TRBV11-3 and TRBJ2-7 gives the whole variable domain EAGVVQSPRYKIIEKKQPVAFWCNPISGHNTLYWYLQNLGQGPELLIRYENEEAVDDSQLPKDRFSAERLKGVDSTLKIQPAELGDSAVYLCASSSSGRAVYEQYFGPGTRLTVT.

In its sample, this clone was seen once. The chain carries TRBV7-8 and TRBJ1-4; 12 bases map to TRBD1. Germline V gene data show CDR1 as SGHVS and CDR2 as FQNEAQ. Trimming took 4 bases from V and 7 from J; bases not matched to a gene: 13. There are 18 residues in the CDR3. CDR3 sequence: CASSYLAGTGGAFEKLFF. CDR3 bases: TGTGCCAGCAGCTACCTCGCCGGGACAGGGGGCGCGTTTGAAAAACTGTTTTTT. Together with reference TRBV7-8 and TRBJ1-4, the CDR3 gives the full variable domain: GAGVSQSPRYKVAKRGQDVALRCDPISGHVSLFWYQQALGQGPEFLTYFQNEAQLDKSGLPSDRFFAERPEGSVSTLKIQRTQQEDSAVYLCASSYLAGTGGAFEKLFFGSGTQLSVL.

The chain combines TRBV29-1 with TRBJ2-1; D is undetermined. The CDR3 runs 12 residues. The V gene lost 1 base and the J gene lost 6 bases, with 7 bases spanning the gap. Germline lookup yields CDR1 SQVTM and CDR2 ANQGSEA. CDR3 region: CSVEGRINEQFF. CDR3 DNA sequence: TGCAGCGTTGAAGGGAGAATCAATGAGCAGTTCTTC.

The CDR3, as DNA: TGCGCCAGCAGCTCGACACCGTTGACTAGCGGGAGCCACGAGCAGTACTTC. As protein: CASSSTPLTSGSHEQYF. The chain joins TRBV5-1 to TRBJ2-7, with 12 bases lining up with TRBD2. Germline V gene lookup returns CDR1 SGHRS and CDR2 YFSETQ. V lost 3 bases to trimming and J lost 5 bases; unmatched junction nucleotides: 12. The CDR3 spans 17 residues.

This chain joins TRBV19 and TRBJ2-1; 13 positions agree with TRBD2. CDR1 LNHDA and CDR2 SQIVND come from the germline V gene (reference sequence). The CDR3 covers 19 residues. V was clipped by 1 base and J by 2 bases; unmatched bases: 8. The CDR3 protein is CASSIVWGTSGTAYNEQFF. The CDR3, as DNA: TGTGCCAGTAGTATAGTTTGGGGGACTAGCGGGACTGCCTACAATGAGCAGTTCTTC.

In the case of this clone: The junction does not match germline at one end; this may be a read error. The J gene is TRBJ2-6, the V gene TRBV5-1; perhaps TRBD2 as D (7 bases). The CDR3 is 15 residues long. Germline V gene lookup returns CDR1 SGHRS and CDR2 YFSETQ. CDR3 amino acids: CAGRGGVAGANVLTF. In DNA form, the CDR3 reads TGCGCCGGCAGGGGAGGGGTTGCTGGGGCCAACGTCCTGACTTTC.

The gene calls are TRBV9 and TRBJ2-7; 10 positions agree with TRBD2. The CDR3 has 15 residues. The V segment lost 1 base and the J segment 1 base; nucleotides outside the gene matches: 2. Germline V gives CDR1 SGDLS, CDR2 YYNGEE. The CDR3 spells CASSVSGRGSYEQYF. As DNA, the CDR3 is TGTGCCAGCAGCGTAAGCGGGAGGGGGTCCTACGAGCAGTACTTC.

This clone was found a few times. The chain carries TRBV19 and TRBJ2-7, with D perhaps matching TRBD1 (5 bases). V lost 3 bases to trimming and J lost 5 bases, with 8 bases between them. Germline CDR1 reads LNHDA; CDR2 reads SQIVND (reference sequence). The CDR3 consists of 12 residues. The CDR3 here is CASSIQGDEQYF. In DNA, the CDR3 is TGTGCCAGTAGTATTCAGGGCGACGAGCAGTACTTC.